A single sample gave rise to the 20 T cell receptor beta chains below, sequenced in a study of blood T cell repertoires in COVID-19. The method was immunoSEQ multiplex PCR; TCRdb's version includes in-frame clones alone and lacks a portion of them. This sample has 250,000 or so clones, with 86% found just once. The sequenced material came from PBMCs or T cells enriched from blood (not recorded which). These receptors were obtained from a woman aged 45-60 years who had recovered from COVID-19.

The rearrangement uses TRBV28 and TRBJ2-5; 12 nucleotides align to TRBD2. With V trimmed by 4 bases and J by 1 base, 10 bases remained unmatched. This CDR3 region has 18 residues. Germline loops: CDR1 MDHEN, CDR2 SYDVKM. The CDR3 sequence is CASSYWTSGTAIQETQYF. The CDR3 bases are TGTGCCAGCAGTTACTGGACTAGCGGGACGGCTATCCAAGAGACCCAGTACTTC.

The chain recombines TRBV9 with TRBJ1-2; D gene unclear. Germline CDR1 reads SGDLS; CDR2 reads YYNGEE. The germline V and J ends were trimmed by 3 bases and 4 bases, with 4 bases remaining between them. CDR3 length: 11 residues. In DNA form, the CDR3 reads TGTGCCAGCAGCGCGGGCTATGGCTACACCTTC. Translating it yields CASSAGYGYTF.

The table lists this clone with a few counts. The chain joins TRBV7-6 to TRBJ2-7, with 8 bases fitting TRBD1. The germline gives CDR1 SGHVS, CDR2 FNYEAQ. V was clipped by 1 base and J by 4 bases; unmatched bases: 6. The CDR3 is 15 amino acids. In nucleotides, the CDR3 is TGTGCCAGCAGCTTAGGCCCGGACAGGGTGTACGAGCAGTACTTC. Its protein product is CASSLGPDRVYEQYF. The full variable domain, completed using reference TRBV7-6 and TRBJ2-7, is GAGVSQSPRYKVTKRGQDVALRCDPISGHVSLYWYRQALGQGPEFLTYFNYEAQQDKSGLPNDRFSAERPEGSISTLTIQRTEQRDSAMYRCASSLGPDRVYEQYFGPGTRLTVT.

The CDR3 is CASSTWTGGNYEQYF. The CDR3, as DNA: TGTGCCAGTAGTACCTGGACAGGGGGGAACTACGAGCAGTACTTC. The chain recombines TRBV19 with TRBJ2-7, with 10 bases matching TRBD1. CDR1 and CDR2 (germline): LNHDA, SQIVND (reference sequence). The CDR3 length is 15 residues. V dropped 4 bases and J dropped 3; count of bases not matched to a gene: 6.

The J gene is TRBJ2-5, the V gene TRBV27, with D possibly being TRBD1 (5 bases). V gave up 5 bases and J gave up 4 bases, with 14 bases separating them. Germline V gene sequence: CDR1 MNHEY, CDR2 SMNVEV (reference sequence). This CDR3 spans 14 amino acids. For the CDR3, the DNA is TGTGCCAGCAGTCTTTCCGCAGGGCGAGAGACCCAGTACTTC. Its protein product is CASSLSAGRETQYF.

The chain couples TRBV4-2 to TRBJ2-7, with 11 positions matching TRBD1. CDR1 and CDR2 (germline): LGHNA, YNFKEQ. This CDR3 comprises 17 residues. Trimming cost V 1 base and J 7 bases; bases outside gene matches: 12. CDR3 in amino acids: CASSQVQTGTGGREQYF. DNA of the CDR3: TGTGCCAGCAGCCAAGTTCAAACCGGGACAGGGGGTCGGGAGCAGTACTTC.

This chain joins TRBV12-3 or TRBV12-4 and TRBJ2-3; D is unclear. The CDR3 has 13 residues. V dropped 2 bases and J dropped 2 bases, with 5 bases sitting between them. CDR3 DNA: TGTGCCAGCAGTTTACAAATCACAGATACGCAGTATTTT. It yields the protein CASSLQITDTQYF.

The chain uses TRBV7-2 and TRBJ1-1; D is undetermined. Per germline, CDR1 SGHTA and CDR2 FQGNSA. V was pared by 5 bases and J by 1 base, with 14 bases between. The CDR3 totals 15 residues. The CDR3 loop reads CASSARPGRNTEAFF. Written as DNA, the CDR3 is TGTGCCAGCAGCGCCCGACCCGGGAGGAACACTGAAGCTTTCTTT.

The chain uses TRBV19 and TRBJ2-7; 7 bases match TRBD1. The CDR3 extends over 14 amino acids. V dropped 2 bases and J dropped 0; count of bases not matched to a gene: 1. The germline V gene encodes CDR1 LNHDA and CDR2 SQIVND (reference sequence). This CDR3 is CASSIWDSSYEQYF. The CDR3 coding sequence is TGTGCCAGTAGTATATGGGACAGCTCCTACGAGCAGTACTTC.

The CDR3 nucleotides read TGTGCCAGCAGCTTGGGTGGGCAGCCTGTCTATGGCTACACCTTC. Translation: CASSLGGQPVYGYTF. This chain uses TRBV5-5 with TRBJ1-2; D is ambiguous. Germline values: CDR1 SGHKS, CDR2 YYEKEE (reference sequence). The V and J ends lost 0 bases and 4 bases respectively, with 13 bases between them. The length of the CDR3 is 15 residues.

This clone showed up just once. V and J are TRBV12-3 or TRBV12-4 and TRBJ2-7; 7 nucleotides align to TRBD1. The V and J ends lost 6 bases and 2 bases, in that order; junction bases with no gene match: 4. The CDR3 loop spans 13 amino acids. The CDR3 DNA sequence: TGTGCCAGCAGGCCGGACAGGACCTACGAGCAGTACTTC. Protein sequence: CASRPDRTYEQYF.

About this clone itself: Germline and junction disagree at one end, which may indicate a read error. The chain employs TRBV5-1 and TRBJ2-5; 9 bases align to TRBD1. This CDR3 region has 14 residues. Looked up from germline, CDR1 is SGHRS and CDR2 is YFSETQ. The CDR3 coding sequence is TGCGCCAGCAGCTTTGGGGACAGGGAGTCTAATGGGGACTTC. Its protein product is CASSFGDRESNGDF.

The genes are TRBV4-2 and TRBJ1-2, with a possible D match to TRBD1 (6 bases). V was shortened by 0 bases and J by 4 bases, with 15 bases between the two germline ends. This CDR3 comprises 16 residues. Germline-derived CDR1 and CDR2 are LGHNA and YNFKEQ. As DNA, the CDR3 is TGTGCCAGCAGCCAAGATCTGCGGGGGGCCGTCTATGGCTACACCTTC. It codes for CASSQDLRGAVYGYTF.

The V call is TRBV20-1, the J call TRBJ1-1; D uncertain. Germline values: CDR1 DFQATT, CDR2 SNEGSKA (reference sequence). V lost 3 bases and J lost 5, with 7 bases in between. This CDR3 spans 11 amino acids. Here the CDR3 reads CSASSLTEAFF. The DNA of the CDR3 is TGCAGTGCTAGTAGCCTGACTGAAGCTTTCTTT.

This rearrangement joins TRBV30 to TRBJ1-1, with D unclear. The germline gives CDR1 GTSNPN, CDR2 SVGIG (reference sequence). V was shortened by 0 bases and J by 1 base, with 9 bases between the two germline ends. This CDR3 is built from 14 residues. The CDR3 is CAWSVRRRNTEAFF. DNA of the CDR3: TGTGCCTGGAGTGTACGAAGGAGGAACACTGAAGCTTTCTTT.

Here the CDR3 reads CASSYTSGTGNSPLHF. CDR3 in DNA: TGTGCCAGCAGTTACACCTCCGGGACAGGGAATTCACCCCTCCACTTT. V usage is TRBV6-5 and J usage is TRBJ1-6; the match to TRBD1 covers 9 bases. The CDR3 is 16 residues long. With 2 bases clipped from V and 7 bases from J, the junction kept 6 bases outside the gene matches. Germline values: CDR1 MNHEY, CDR2 SVGAGI.

This clone was detected only once. The J gene is TRBJ2-3, the V gene TRBV4-1; D is possibly TRBD2 (6 bases). Germline V CDR1 and CDR2: MGHRA, YSYEKL. Trimming took off 2 bases at V and 0 bases at J, with 15 bases between the two ends. The CDR3 covers 17 residues. The CDR3 region has the DNA TGCGCCAGCAGCCAAAGGCCCTGGCGGGGTAGCACAGATACGCAGTATTTT. It yields the protein CASSQRPWRGSTDTQYF.

V usage is TRBV7-9 and J usage is TRBJ2-5; D is possibly TRBD2 (5 bases). This CDR3 has 16 amino acids. Germline V gene sequence: CDR1 SEHNR, CDR2 FQNEAQ (reference sequence). V lost 1 base and J 0 bases, leaving 12 bases between the germline ends. DNA of the CDR3: TGTGCCAGCAGCTTAGGACGAGGGAGCAACCAAGAGACCCAGTACTTC. Translating gives CASSLGRGSNQETQYF.

The rearrangement uses TRBV7-2 and TRBJ2-3; 12 nucleotides agree with TRBD2. CDR1 SGHTA and CDR2 FQGNSA come from the germline V gene. There are 16 residues in the CDR3. V was pared by 5 bases and J by 1 base, with 4 bases of the junction left unmatched. CDR3 nucleotides: TGTGCCAGCAGCCCAGGACTAGCGGGACGCACAGATACGCAGTATTTT. It is translated as CASSPGLAGRTDTQYF.

The V and J genes are TRBV27 and TRBJ2-4; D may be TRBD1 (6 bases). This CDR3 region has 16 residues. Deletions cut 3 bases from V and 1 base from J, with 13 bases between. The germline V gene has CDR1 MNHEY and CDR2 SMNVEV (reference sequence). In DNA, the CDR3 is TGTGCCAGCAGTTTGGGGGCTTTGGCTGCCAAAAACATTCAGTACTTC. Translated: CASSLGALAAKNIQYF.